Listed here are 5 T cell receptor beta chains from one sample, sequenced in a study of blood T cell repertoires in COVID-19 (dated by TCRdb to 2020 to 2021). Libraries came from the immunoSEQ multiplex PCR assay. This immuneACCESS table, as held by TCRdb, lists in-frame sequences with V and J called but not all clones. Of the missing ones, under half trace to an unresolved V gene in checked studies; the others have no known cause. A total of approximately 70,000 clones appear in this sample, about 90% of them only once. The top ten constitute about an eighth of the sample. Sequencing was done on a sample of peripheral blood. The receptors were sampled from a human donor with active COVID-19. The donor label of this sample is uncertain.

The V gene is TRBV5-6, the J gene TRBJ2-1, with 14 bases lining up with TRBD2. Per germline, CDR1 SGHDT and CDR2 YYEEEE. The CDR3 extends over 13 amino acids. The J segment lost 9 bases and the V segment lost 9 bases, leaving 5 bases of the junction unmatched. The CDR3: CAMGLAGVGEQFF. The DNA for the CDR3 is TGTGCCATGGGACTAGCGGGAGTAGGTGAGCAGTTCTTC.

The chain recombines TRBV30 with TRBJ1-5; 8 bases match TRBD1. Trimming cost V 2 bases and J 6 bases; bases outside gene matches: 9. CDR3 length equals 15 residues. Germline V gene lookup returns CDR1 GTSNPN and CDR2 SVGIG (reference sequence). The CDR3 sequence is CAWSFAGGASQPQHF. The DNA for the CDR3 is TGTGCCTGGAGTTTCGCAGGGGGCGCCAGTCAGCCCCAGCATTTT.

The chain combines TRBV6-5 with TRBJ2-7; no firm D call. This CDR3 has 15 amino acids. CDR1 and CDR2 from the germline V gene are MNHEY and SVGAGI. Trimming removed 0 bases from V and 0 bases from J, with 9 bases in between. In nucleotides, the CDR3 is TGTGCCAGCAGTTACTCGAGTTTCGGCTCCTACGAGCAGTACTTC. Protein sequence: CASSYSSFGSYEQYF.

This CDR3 is CASSLGGAPYEQYF. CDR3 nucleotide sequence: TGTGCCAGCAGCTTAGGCGGGGCCCCCTACGAGCAGTACTTC. The J gene is TRBJ2-7, the V gene TRBV7-9, with D tentatively TRBD2 (6 bases). CDR3 length equals 14 residues. Trimming left V 1 base short and J 2 bases short, with 9 bases between. Germline values: CDR1 SEHNR, CDR2 FQNEAQ (reference sequence).

The rearrangement links TRBV28 to TRBJ1-5; D gene uncertain. The germline V gene has CDR1 MDHEN and CDR2 SYDVKM. The CDR3 contains 16 residues. V lost 5 bases and J 2 bases, leaving 16 bases between the germline ends. The CDR3 bases are TGTGCCAGCAGTAAACGTGTTTCGGGAGGCAATCAGCCCCAGCATTTT. As protein: CASSKRVSGGNQPQHF.